This TCR beta chain came from a study of blood T cell repertoires in COVID-19. Overall study context: PBMCs, B-cell-depleted T cells, or T cells provided the cDNA or gDNA that made up the material.

Individuals drawn from approximately 22 US areas were roughly 18 to 95 years old. Assignments of participants to cohorts depended upon their own reported clinical history. Trimming took 0 bases from V and 4 from J, leaving 11 bases between them. The CDR3 extends over 14 amino acids. Germline loops: CDR1 SGHNT, CDR2 YYREEE (reference sequence). Original handling: Scientists estimated how many nucleated cells there were by amplifying reference gene primers. Libraries were prepared by immunoSEQ multiplex PCR; TCRdb keeps only in-frame clonotypes and omits some of them. D and trimming come from the DNA, and the V and J calls and clone size come from that table. Of roughly 220,000 clones in the sample, roughly 83% were seen once.

The sequenced sample was PBMCs or T cells enriched from blood (not recorded which). This clonotype was sampled from a woman aged 40-49 years with acute COVID-19. This chain joins TRBV5-4 and TRBJ2-7; tentatively, D is TRBD2 (5 bases). CDR3 in DNA: TGTGCCAGCAGCTTGGGAGAGGGAACGTACGAGCAGTACTTC. Translated, it gives CASSLGEGTYEQYF. The full variable domain, its missing parts supplied by reference TRBV5-4 and TRBJ2-7, is ETGVTQSPTHLIKTRGQQVTLRCSSQSGHNTVSWYQQALGQGPQFIFQYYREEENGRGNFPPRFSGLQFPNYSSELNVNALELDDSALYLCASSLGEGTYEQYFGPGTRLTVT.